This T cell receptor (beta chain) was observed in a study of blood T cell repertoires in COVID-19. Produced via immunoSEQ multiplex PCR; TCRdb's table is partial and in-frame only. The sample carries more than 300,000 clones, 80% to 95% recorded once. Trimming removed 0 bases at V and 0 bases at J, with 17 bases between. The CDR3 sequence is 18 residues long. The V gene's germline CDR1 is LGHNT and CDR2 FRNRAP. The specimen sequenced was PBMCs or T cells enriched from blood (not recorded which). The J gene is TRBJ1-2, the V gene TRBV12-5; tentatively, D is TRBD1 (6 bases). This TCR derives from a woman aged 35 to 49 who had been exposed to COVID-19. The CDR3 DNA is TGTGCTAGTGGTTTGGTACTTGGCAGGGGACCCACTAACTATGGCTACACCTTC. This sequence encodes CASGLVLGRGPTNYGYTF.